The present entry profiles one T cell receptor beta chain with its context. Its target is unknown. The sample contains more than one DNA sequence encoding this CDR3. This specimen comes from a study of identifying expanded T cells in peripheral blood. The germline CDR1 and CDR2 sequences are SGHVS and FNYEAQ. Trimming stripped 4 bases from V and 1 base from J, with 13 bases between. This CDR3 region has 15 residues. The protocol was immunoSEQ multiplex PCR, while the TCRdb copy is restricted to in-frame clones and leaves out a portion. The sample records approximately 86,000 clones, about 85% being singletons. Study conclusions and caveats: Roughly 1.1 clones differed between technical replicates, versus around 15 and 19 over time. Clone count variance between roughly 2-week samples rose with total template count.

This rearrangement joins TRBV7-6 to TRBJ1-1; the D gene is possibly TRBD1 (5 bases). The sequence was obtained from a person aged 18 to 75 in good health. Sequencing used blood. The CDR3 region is CASSSQATANTEAFF. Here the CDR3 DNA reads TGTGCCAGCAGCTCACAGGCGACAGCGAACACTGAAGCTTTCTTT.